A single sample is the source of the 10 T cell receptor beta chains below, sequenced in a study of T-cell reconstitution after alpha-beta-depleted transplantation in children. Using unique molecular identifiers, the investigators prepared the TCRbeta library. MiXCR, applied by TCRdb to the PCR reads, yields one record per CDR3 protein. The sample lists 700,000 to 950,000 distinct CDR3 sequences; roughly 15% were seen once. The specimen comprised PBMCs, mostly from graft donor cells, sampled 360 days after TCRalphabeta/CD19-depleted stem cell transplant. The receptor set was obtained from a male patient younger than 18 who had a stem cell transplant for acute lymphoblastic leukemia, so the T cells may come from the graft donor.

This clonotype showed up just a few times. This chain joins TRBV5-1 and TRBJ1-2; a possible D gene is TRBD1 (5 bases). The germline CDR1 and CDR2 sequences are SGHRS and YFSETQ. With 0 bases removed from V and 0 bases from J, the gap between germline ends came to 9 bases. The CDR3 spans 15 residues. The CDR3 sequence is CASSLVGRANYGYTF. The CDR3, as DNA: TGCGCCAGCAGCTTGGTGGGCAGGGCTAACTATGGCTACACCTTC. Using reference TRBV5-1 and TRBJ1-2 for the parts outside the CDR3, the full variable domain is KAGVTQTPRYLIKTRGQQVTLSCSPISGHRSVSWYQQTPGQGLQFLFEYFSETQRNKGNFPGRFSGRQFSNSRSEMNVSTLELGDSALYLCASSLVGRANYGYTFGSGTRLTVV.

The chain carries TRBV12-3 or TRBV12-4 and TRBJ1-5; D gene unclear. V lost 4 bases, J lost 7 bases, and 20 bases lay in between. The CDR3 contains 16 residues. The CDR3 here is CASSSPTGVPGQPQHF. The CDR3 DNA reads TGTGCCAGCAGTTCACCGACTGGGGTTCCGGGACAGCCCCAGCATTTT.

This clonotype has at least ten counts. The V call is TRBV7-9, the J call TRBJ2-7; perhaps TRBD2 as D (5 bases). Trimming left V 4 bases short and J 8 bases short, with 18 bases between. This CDR3 has 14 residues. CDR1 and CDR2 (germline): SEHNR, FQNEAQ (reference sequence). The CDR3 reads CASSSRGGLAKQYF. CDR3 sequence (DNA): TGTGCCAGCAGCTCCCGCGGCGGGCTAGCCAAGCAGTACTTC.

This clonotype occurred many times. The CDR3 region has the DNA TGCGCCAGCAGCTTGGAACCTGTTAGGGGTCTTACAGATACGCAGTATTTT. This gives the protein CASSLEPVRGLTDTQYF. The chain employs TRBV5-1 and TRBJ2-3, with D maybe TRBD1 (5 bases). Deletions cut 0 bases from V and 3 bases from J, with 17 bases between. Germline V gene sequence: CDR1 SGHRS, CDR2 YFSETQ. The CDR3 consists of 17 residues.

The chain uses TRBV6-1 and TRBJ1-2; no firm D call. Germline V gene data show CDR1 as MNHNS and CDR2 as SASEGT. The CDR3 runs 10 residues. Between the trimmed V and J ends, which lost 6 bases and 7 bases, there was a span of 6 bases. In nucleotides, the CDR3 is TGTGCCAGCAGGGCGGTTGGCTACACCTTC. It is translated as CASRAVGYTF.

This clonotype was found a few times. This chain connects TRBV19 to TRBJ2-1; the D gene is possibly TRBD2 (6 bases). CDR1 LNHDA and CDR2 SQIVND come from the germline V gene (reference sequence). Trimming took off 3 bases at V and 4 bases at J, with 10 bases between the two ends. The CDR3 contains 14 residues. CDR3 sequence (DNA): TGTGCCAGTAGTATTTCGGGAGTGTACAATGAGCAGTTCTTC. Translated, it gives CASSISGVYNEQFF.

This clonotype appeared a few times. J is TRBJ2-7 and V is TRBV5-1; D is possibly TRBD2 (5 bases). This CDR3 region has 14 residues. The germline V gene has CDR1 SGHRS and CDR2 YFSETQ. Trimming removed 5 bases from V and 6 bases from J, with 18 bases in between. The CDR3 spells CASRASLTSGEQYF. The DNA of the CDR3 is TGCGCCAGCAGGGCTTCTTTAACTAGTGGCGAGCAGTACTTC. Full variable domain (remainder filled in from reference TRBV5-1 and TRBJ2-7): KAGVTQTPRYLIKTRGQQVTLSCSPISGHRSVSWYQQTPGQGLQFLFEYFSETQRNKGNFPGRFSGRQFSNSRSEMNVSTLELGDSALYLCASRASLTSGEQYFGPGTRLTVT.

This clonotype was seen a few times. The genes are TRBV10-3 and TRBJ2-4, with D tentatively TRBD2 (5 bases). Germline CDR1 reads ENHRY; CDR2 reads SYGVKD. The CDR3 loop spans 13 amino acids. Trimming took off 3 bases at V and 8 bases at J, with 11 bases between the two ends. In nucleotides, the CDR3 is TGTGCCATCAGTGAACTACTCGGGGACATTCAGTACTTC. It encodes CAISELLGDIQYF.

The V call is TRBV10-3, the J call TRBJ2-1, with 12 bases lining up with TRBD2. V lost 4 bases to trimming and J lost 7 bases; unmatched junction nucleotides: 8. CDR1 is ENHRY and CDR2 is SYGVKD in the germline V gene. The CDR3 covers 16 residues. Here the CDR3 reads CAISALAGGPGNEQFF. The CDR3 DNA reads as TGTGCCATCAGTGCGCTAGCGGGAGGGCCCGGGAATGAGCAGTTCTTC.

This clonotype was counted only a few times. The chain links TRBV5-6 to TRBJ2-7; D ambiguous. V was cut by 4 bases and J by 2 bases, with 13 bases left in between. From germline, CDR1 is SGHDT and CDR2 YYEEEE. There are 14 residues in the CDR3. The chain's CDR3 is CASSPYFGPYEQYF. Written as DNA, the CDR3 is TGTGCCAGCAGCCCCTACTTCGGACCCTACGAGCAGTACTTC.